Below, 6 T cell receptor beta chains from the same sample are listed, as sequenced in a study of shared clonotypes between healthy human individuals. Assay: immunoSEQ multiplex PCR; the TCRdb copy retains only in-frame clones and omits some. The repertoire holds a few million clones, roughly 92% seen once, with about 0.41% in the top ten. Sequences were obtained from naive CD4+ T cells from PBMCs. Stated subset: CD45RA+ positively selected. These receptors all stem from a man between 18 and 29 years old in good health. Some clones in this sample may be carry-over from other donors' samples.

This rearrangement joins TRBV27 to TRBJ1-5, with unresolved D. This CDR3 comprises 13 residues. CDR1 is MNHEY and CDR2 is SMNVEV in the germline V gene (reference sequence). Trimming shortened V by 3 bases and J by 11 bases, and 14 bases separated the two germline ends. As DNA, the CDR3 is TGTGCCAGCAGTTTGAGGGAGGGCAGGACCCAGCATTTT. Protein: CASSLREGRTQHF.

The J gene is TRBJ1-5, the V gene TRBV7-8; 10 bases match TRBD1. Looked up from germline, CDR1 is SGHVS and CDR2 is FQNEAQ. The CDR3 contains 20 residues. V lost 8 bases to trimming and J lost 0 bases; unmatched junction nucleotides: 19. CDR3 nucleotide sequence: TGTGCCAGCGCTCCCTTTGCCGGGACAGGGGCCTTCAATAGCAATCAGCCCCAGCATTTT. It yields the protein CASAPFAGTGAFNSNQPQHF.

The J gene is TRBJ2-7, the V gene TRBV19, with TRBD1 matching over 7 bases. V was clipped by 4 bases and J by 5 bases; unmatched bases: 5. The CDR3 loop spans 13 amino acids. The germline V gene encodes CDR1 LNHDA and CDR2 SQIVND (reference sequence). The CDR3 bases are TGTGCCAGTAGTAGACAGGGAGCCCACGAGCAGTACTTC. This translates into CASSRQGAHEQYF.

The chain couples TRBV2 to TRBJ1-2; D ambiguous. The V end lost 5 bases, the J end lost 0 bases, and 7 bases lay between the germline ends. Germline CDR1 reads SNHLY; CDR2 reads FYNNEI. CDR3 length: 13 residues. CDR3: CASSPPANYGYTF. CDR3 DNA: TGTGCCAGCAGTCCCCCTGCTAACTATGGCTACACCTTC.

In this sample, this clone turned up once. The chain's CDR3 is CASSLVRNSYEQYF. CDR3 DNA: TGTGCCAGCAGCTTGGTGCGGAACAGCTACGAGCAGTACTTC. The chain employs TRBV5-6 and TRBJ2-7; no reliable D call. Germline CDR1 is SGHDT and CDR2 is YYEEEE. The CDR3 consists of 14 residues. Trimming left V 0 bases short and J 3 bases short, with 10 bases between.

V is TRBV7-3 and J is TRBJ2-3; 13 positions match TRBD2. V trimming: 5 bases; J trimming: 6 bases; junction bases outside the gene matches: 8. The germline CDR1 and CDR2 sequences are SGHTA and FQGTGA. The CDR3 totals 16 residues. The CDR3 region is CASSPGLAGSGDTQYF. DNA of the CDR3: TGTGCCAGCAGCCCGGGACTAGCGGGGTCTGGGGATACGCAGTATTTT.